The present TCR beta chain was sequenced within a study of cytomegalovirus exposure and HLA in healthy donors. Study-wide results and caveats: Most TCR sequences were uncommon, yet certain public TCRs appeared in many donors. TRBV6-2, TRBV6-3 and some other V segments were excluded as indistinguishable. An analysis was carried out at a later point. It showed that HLA-associated TCR beta chains were more clonally expanded than equally common non-associated chains.

This clone has more than one count but fewer than ten. Its antigen is as yet unknown. The CDR3 length is 13 residues. The V gene lost 6 bases and the J gene lost 9 bases, with 15 bases spanning the gap. Primers included in the PCR were 60 Vbeta and 13 Jbeta primers. Here immunoSEQ multiplex PCR was the method, and the copy in TCRdb shows in-frame clones only, minus some. The sample contains some 180,000 clones, around 75% of which appear only once. The chain is built from TRBV23-1 and TRBJ1-3, with D perhaps TRBD1 (5 bases). TRBV23-1 is given ORF status, its function remaining uncertain. The sequenced sample was PBMCs. This receptor was taken from a male donor in good health and CMV-seronegative. Here the CDR3 DNA reads TGCGCCAGCAGCCGCATGGGGGGGGGCACCATATATTTT. Translated: CASSRMGGGTIYF.